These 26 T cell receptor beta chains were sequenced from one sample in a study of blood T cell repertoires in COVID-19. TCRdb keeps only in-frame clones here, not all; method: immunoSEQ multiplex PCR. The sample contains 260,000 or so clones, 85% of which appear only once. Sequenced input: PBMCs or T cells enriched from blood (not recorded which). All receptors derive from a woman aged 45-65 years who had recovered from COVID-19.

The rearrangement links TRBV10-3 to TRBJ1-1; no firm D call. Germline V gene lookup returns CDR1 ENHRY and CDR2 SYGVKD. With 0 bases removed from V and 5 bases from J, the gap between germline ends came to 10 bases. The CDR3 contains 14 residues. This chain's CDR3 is CAISESTGVTEAFF. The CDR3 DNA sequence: TGTGCCATCAGTGAGTCGACCGGAGTAACTGAAGCTTTCTTT.

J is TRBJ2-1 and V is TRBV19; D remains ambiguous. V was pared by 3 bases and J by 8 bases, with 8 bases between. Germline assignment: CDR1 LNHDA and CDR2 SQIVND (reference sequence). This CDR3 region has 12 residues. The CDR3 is CASSILGYEQFF. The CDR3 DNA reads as TGTGCCAGTAGTATCTTGGGCTATGAGCAGTTCTTC. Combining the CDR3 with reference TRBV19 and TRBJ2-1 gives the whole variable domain DGGITQSPKYLFRKEGQNVTLSCEQNLNHDAMYWYRQDPGQGLRLIYYSQIVNDFQKGDIAEGYSVSREKKESFPLTVTSAQKNPTAFYLCASSILGYEQFFGPGTRLTVL.

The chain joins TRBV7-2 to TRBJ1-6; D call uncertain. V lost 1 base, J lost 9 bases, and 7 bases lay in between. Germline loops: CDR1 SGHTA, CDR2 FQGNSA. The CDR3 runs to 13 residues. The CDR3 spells CASSLVVSSPLHF. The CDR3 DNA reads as TGTGCCAGCAGCTTAGTTGTGAGTTCACCCCTCCACTTT.

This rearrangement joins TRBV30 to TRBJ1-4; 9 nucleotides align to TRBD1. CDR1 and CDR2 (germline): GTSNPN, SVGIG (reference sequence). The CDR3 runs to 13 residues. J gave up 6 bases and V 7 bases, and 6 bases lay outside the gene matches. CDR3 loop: CALNRGQDEKLFF. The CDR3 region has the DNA TGTGCCTTAAACAGGGGGCAAGATGAAAAACTGTTTTTT.

CDR3 loop: CASSLGARQETQYF. CDR3 coding DNA: TGTGCCAGCAGCTTAGGAGCTAGACAAGAGACCCAGTACTTC. This sequence joins TRBV7-2 and TRBJ2-5; D uncertain. Germline assignment: CDR1 SGHTA and CDR2 FQGNSA. CDR3 length equals 14 residues. V was cut by 1 base and J by 2 bases, with 8 bases left in between.

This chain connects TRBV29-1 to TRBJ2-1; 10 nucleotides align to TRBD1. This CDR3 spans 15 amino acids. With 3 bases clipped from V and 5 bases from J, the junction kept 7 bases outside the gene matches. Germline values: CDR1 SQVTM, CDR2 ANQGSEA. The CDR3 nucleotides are TGCAGCGTTGACGGTCGGACAGGGGGACACAATGAGCAGTTCTTC. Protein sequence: CSVDGRTGGHNEQFF.

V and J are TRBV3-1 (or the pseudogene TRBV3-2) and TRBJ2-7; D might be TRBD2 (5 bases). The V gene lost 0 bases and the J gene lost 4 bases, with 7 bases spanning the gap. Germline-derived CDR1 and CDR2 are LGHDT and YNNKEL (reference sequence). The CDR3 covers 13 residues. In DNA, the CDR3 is TGTGCCAGCAGCCAAGATGAGGGTTACGAGCAGTACTTC. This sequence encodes CASSQDEGYEQYF.

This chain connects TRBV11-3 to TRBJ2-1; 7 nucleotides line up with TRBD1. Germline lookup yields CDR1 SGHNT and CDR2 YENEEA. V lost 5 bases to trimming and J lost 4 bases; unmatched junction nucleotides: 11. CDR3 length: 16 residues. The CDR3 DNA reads TGTGCCAGCAGCCCACACGGGACAGTCACTTACAATGAGCAGTTCTTC. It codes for CASSPHGTVTYNEQFF. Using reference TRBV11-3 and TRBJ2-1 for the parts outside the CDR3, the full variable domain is EAGVVQSPRYKIIEKKQPVAFWCNPISGHNTLYWYLQNLGQGPELLIRYENEEAVDDSQLPKDRFSAERLKGVDSTLKIQPAELGDSAVYLCASSPHGTVTYNEQFFGPGTRLTVL.

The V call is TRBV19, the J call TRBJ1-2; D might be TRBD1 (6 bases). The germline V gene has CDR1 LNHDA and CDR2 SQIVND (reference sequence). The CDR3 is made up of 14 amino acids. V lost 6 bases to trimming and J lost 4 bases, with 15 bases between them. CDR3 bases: TGTGCCAGTAGATACCAACAGGGATCCTATGGCTACACCTTC. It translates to CASRYQQGSYGYTF.

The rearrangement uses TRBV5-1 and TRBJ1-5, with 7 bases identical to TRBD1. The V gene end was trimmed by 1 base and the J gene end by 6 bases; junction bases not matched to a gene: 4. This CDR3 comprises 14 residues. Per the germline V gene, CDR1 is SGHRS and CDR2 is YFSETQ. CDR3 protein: CASSLTGVGQPQHF. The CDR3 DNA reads TGCGCCAGCAGCTTGACAGGGGTTGGTCAGCCCCAGCATTTT.

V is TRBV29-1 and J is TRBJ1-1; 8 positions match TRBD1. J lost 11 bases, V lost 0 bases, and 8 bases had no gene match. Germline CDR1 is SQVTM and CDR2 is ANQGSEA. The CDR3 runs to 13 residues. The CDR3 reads CSVEELRQGSAFF. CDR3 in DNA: TGCAGCGTTGAAGAACTCAGACAGGGGAGCGCTTTCTTT.

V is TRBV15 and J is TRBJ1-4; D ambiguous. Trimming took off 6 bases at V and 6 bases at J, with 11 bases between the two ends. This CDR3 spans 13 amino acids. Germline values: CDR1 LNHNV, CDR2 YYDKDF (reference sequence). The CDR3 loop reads CATRVGSDEKLFF. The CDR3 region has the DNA TGTGCCACCAGGGTGGGCTCCGATGAAAAACTGTTTTTT.

The CDR3 nucleotides read TGCGCCAGCAGCCCCGGAGACAGGGGCGGCGATCAGCCCCAGCATTTT. Translated: CASSPGDRGGDQPQHF. The chain uses TRBV5-1 and TRBJ1-5; 8 positions agree with TRBD1. Germline V lookup: CDR1 SGHRS, CDR2 YFSETQ. The V segment lost 4 bases and the J segment 5 bases; nucleotides outside the gene matches: 11. This CDR3 contains 16 residues.

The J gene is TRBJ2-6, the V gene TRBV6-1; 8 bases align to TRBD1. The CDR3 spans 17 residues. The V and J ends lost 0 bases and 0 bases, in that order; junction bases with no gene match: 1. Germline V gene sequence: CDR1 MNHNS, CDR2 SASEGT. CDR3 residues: CASSEADRASGANVLTF. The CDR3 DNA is TGTGCCAGCAGTGAAGCGGACAGGGCCTCTGGGGCCAACGTCCTGACTTTC.

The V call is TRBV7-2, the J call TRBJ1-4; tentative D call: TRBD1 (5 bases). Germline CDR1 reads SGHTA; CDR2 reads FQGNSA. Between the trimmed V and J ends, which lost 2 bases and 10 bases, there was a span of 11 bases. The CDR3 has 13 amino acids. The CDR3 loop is CASSLMGQPKLFF. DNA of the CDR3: TGTGCCAGCAGCTTAATGGGGCAGCCAAAACTGTTTTTT.

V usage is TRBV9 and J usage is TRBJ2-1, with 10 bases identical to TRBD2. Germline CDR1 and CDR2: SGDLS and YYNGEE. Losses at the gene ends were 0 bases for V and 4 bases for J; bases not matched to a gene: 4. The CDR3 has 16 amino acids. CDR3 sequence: CASSVGSGGAYNEQFF. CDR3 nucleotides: TGTGCCAGCAGCGTAGGGAGCGGGGGGGCTTACAATGAGCAGTTCTTC.

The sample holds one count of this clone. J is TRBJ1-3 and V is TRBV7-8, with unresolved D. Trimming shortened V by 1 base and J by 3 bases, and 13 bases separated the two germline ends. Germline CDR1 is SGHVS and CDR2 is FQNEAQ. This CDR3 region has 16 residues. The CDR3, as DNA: TGTGCCAGCAGCTTAGAAATCACGGGTTATGGAAACACCATATATTTT. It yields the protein CASSLEITGYGNTIYF. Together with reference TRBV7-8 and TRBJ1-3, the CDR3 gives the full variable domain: GAGVSQSPRYKVAKRGQDVALRCDPISGHVSLFWYQQALGQGPEFLTYFQNEAQLDKSGLPSDRFFAERPEGSVSTLKIQRTQQEDSAVYLCASSLEITGYGNTIYFGEGSWLTVV.

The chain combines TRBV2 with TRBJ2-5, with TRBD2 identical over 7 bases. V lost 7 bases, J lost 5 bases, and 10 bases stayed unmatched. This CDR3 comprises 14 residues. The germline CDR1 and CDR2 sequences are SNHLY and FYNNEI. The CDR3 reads CASIPQRDAETQYF. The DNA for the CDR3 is TGTGCCAGCATTCCTCAGCGGGATGCGGAGACCCAGTACTTC.

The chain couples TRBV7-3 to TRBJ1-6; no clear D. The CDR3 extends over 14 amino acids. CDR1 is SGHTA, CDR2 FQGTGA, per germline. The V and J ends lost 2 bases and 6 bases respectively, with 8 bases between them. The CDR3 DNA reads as TGTGCCAGCAGCTTATCAGGAGGTAATTCACCCCTCCACTTT. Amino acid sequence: CASSLSGGNSPLHF.

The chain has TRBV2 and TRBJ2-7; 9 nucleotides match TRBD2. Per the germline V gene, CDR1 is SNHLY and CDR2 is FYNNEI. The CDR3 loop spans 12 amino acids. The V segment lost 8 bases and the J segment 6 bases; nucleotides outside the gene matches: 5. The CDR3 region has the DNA TGTGCCAGCCAGAGCGGGAGGCTCGAGCAGTACTTC. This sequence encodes CASQSGRLEQYF.

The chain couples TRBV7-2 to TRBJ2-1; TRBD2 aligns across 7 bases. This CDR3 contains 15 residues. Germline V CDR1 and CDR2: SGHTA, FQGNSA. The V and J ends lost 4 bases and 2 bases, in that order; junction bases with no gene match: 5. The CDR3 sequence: CASSSPGLTYNEQFF. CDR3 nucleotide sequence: TGTGCCAGCAGCTCCCCGGGACTAACCTACAATGAGCAGTTCTTC.

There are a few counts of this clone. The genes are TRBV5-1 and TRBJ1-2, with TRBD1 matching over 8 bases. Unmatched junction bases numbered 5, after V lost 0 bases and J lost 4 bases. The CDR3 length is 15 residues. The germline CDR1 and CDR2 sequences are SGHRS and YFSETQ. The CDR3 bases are TGCGCCAGCAGCTTGGGACAGGGGTCCTCCTATGGCTACACCTTC. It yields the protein CASSLGQGSSYGYTF.

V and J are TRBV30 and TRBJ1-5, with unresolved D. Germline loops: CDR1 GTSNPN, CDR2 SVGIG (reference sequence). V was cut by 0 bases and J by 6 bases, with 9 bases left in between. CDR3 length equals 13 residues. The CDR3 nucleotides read TGTGCCTGGAGTGTAGAGGTTGGTCAGCCCCAGCATTTT. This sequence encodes CAWSVEVGQPQHF. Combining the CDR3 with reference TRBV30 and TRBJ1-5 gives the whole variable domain SQTIHQWPATLVQPVGSPLSLECTVEGTSNPNLYWYRQAAGRGLQLLFYSVGIGQISSEVPQNLSASRPQDRQFILSSKKLLLSDSGFYLCAWSVEVGQPQHFGDGTRLSIL.

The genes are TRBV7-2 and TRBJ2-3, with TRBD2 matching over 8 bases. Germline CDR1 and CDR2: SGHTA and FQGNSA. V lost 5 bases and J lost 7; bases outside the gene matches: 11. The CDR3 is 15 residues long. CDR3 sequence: CASSLPGTRSNTQYF. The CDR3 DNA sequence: TGTGCCAGCAGCCTCCCCGGGACTAGATCAAATACGCAGTATTTT. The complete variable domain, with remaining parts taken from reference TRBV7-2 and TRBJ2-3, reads GAGVSQSPSNKVTEKGKDVELRCDPISGHTALYWYRQSLGQGLEFLIYFQGNSAPDKSGLPSDRFSAERTGGSVSTLTIQRTQQEDSAVYLCASSLPGTRSNTQYFGPGTRLTVL.

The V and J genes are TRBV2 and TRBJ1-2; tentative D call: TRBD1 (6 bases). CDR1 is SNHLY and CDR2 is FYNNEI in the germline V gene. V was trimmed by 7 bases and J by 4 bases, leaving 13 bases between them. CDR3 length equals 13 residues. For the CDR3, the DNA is TGTGCCAGCATCCGGGACACCGGCTATGGCTACACCTTC. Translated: CASIRDTGYGYTF.

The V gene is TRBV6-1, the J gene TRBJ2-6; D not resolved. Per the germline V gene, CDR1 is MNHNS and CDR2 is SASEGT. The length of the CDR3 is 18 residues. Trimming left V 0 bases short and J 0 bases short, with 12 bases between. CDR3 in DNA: TGTGCCAGCAGTGAAGCTCCAACAGATCCCTCTGGGGCCAACGTCCTGACTTTC. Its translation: CASSEAPTDPSGANVLTF.